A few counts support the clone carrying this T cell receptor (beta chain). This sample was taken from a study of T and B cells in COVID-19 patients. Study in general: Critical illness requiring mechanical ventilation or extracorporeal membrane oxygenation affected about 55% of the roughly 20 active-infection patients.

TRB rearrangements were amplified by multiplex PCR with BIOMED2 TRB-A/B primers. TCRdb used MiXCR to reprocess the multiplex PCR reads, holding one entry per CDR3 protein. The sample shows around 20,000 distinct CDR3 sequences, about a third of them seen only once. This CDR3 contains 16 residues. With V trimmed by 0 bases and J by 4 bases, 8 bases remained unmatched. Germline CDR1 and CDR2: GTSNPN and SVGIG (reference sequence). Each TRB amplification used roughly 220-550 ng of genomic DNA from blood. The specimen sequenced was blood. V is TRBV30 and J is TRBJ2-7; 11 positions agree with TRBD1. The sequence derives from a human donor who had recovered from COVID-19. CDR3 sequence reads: CAWSVRGGTGGYEQYF. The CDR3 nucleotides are TGTGCCTGGAGTGTACGGGGGGGGACAGGGGGATACGAGCAGTACTTC.